This T cell receptor beta chain appears in the sequencing data of a study of Ad26.COV2.S vaccination and SARS-CoV-2 variants. Study overall: The donor belonged to the COV1001 Ad26.COV2.S trial arm. Recipients of Ad26.COV2.S got it intramuscularly, once or twice 56 days apart. Study-wide results and caveats: Vaccinees displayed broader spike-specific TCR repertoires than placebo recipients.

The germline CDR1 and CDR2 sequences are SQVTM and ANQGSEA. The CDR3 runs to 10 residues. The V and J ends lost 7 bases and 7 bases respectively, with 8 bases between them. For this clone: Its antigen remains unknown.

TCRdb keeps only in-frame clones here, not all; method: immunoSEQ multiplex PCR. The table has about 320,000 clones, approximately 86% seen once. This sample's treatment: roughly 20 received Ad26.COV2.S at low or high dose, single or two shots; 5 received placebo; per-sample allocation not given. Samples analyzed were those drawn on day 63 after the first vaccine or placebo injection. The sample came from a Boston adult aged 18-55 years. This TCR came from a person aged 18-60 years who received the Ad26.COV2.S COVID-19 vaccine or a placebo. The source material was peripheral blood, sampled in a trial of Ad26.COV2.S vaccine versus placebo. The V call is TRBV29-1, the J call TRBJ2-1, with D possibly being TRBD2 (5 bases). The CDR3 nucleotides read TGCAGCGCTGGAGGTAATGAGCAGTTCTTC. Amino acid sequence: CSAGGNEQFF.